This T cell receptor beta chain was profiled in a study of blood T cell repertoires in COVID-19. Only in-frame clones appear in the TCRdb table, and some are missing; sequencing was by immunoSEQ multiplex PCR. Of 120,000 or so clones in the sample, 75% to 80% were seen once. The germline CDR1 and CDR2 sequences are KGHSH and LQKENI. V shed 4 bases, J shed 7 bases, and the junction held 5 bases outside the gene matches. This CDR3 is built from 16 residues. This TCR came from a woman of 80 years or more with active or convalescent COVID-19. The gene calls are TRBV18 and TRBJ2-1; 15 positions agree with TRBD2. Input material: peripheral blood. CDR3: CASSQGLAGGGNEQFF. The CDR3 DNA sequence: TGTGCCAGCTCACAGGGACTAGCGGGAGGAGGTAATGAGCAGTTCTTC.